Shown below are 5 T cell receptor beta chains from a single sample sequenced in a study of blood T cell repertoires in COVID-19. Sequencing was performed with immunoSEQ multiplex PCR; in TCRdb, only in-frame clones are kept and a portion is missing. There are 160,000 or so clones in the sample; 80% occur only once, and approximately 6% lies in the top ten. The sample comprised PBMCs or T cells enriched from blood (not recorded which). These receptors all stem from a man between 40 and 49 years old who had recovered from COVID-19.

J is TRBJ1-2 and V is TRBV9; the D gene is possibly TRBD1 (6 bases). This CDR3 has 11 amino acids. Germline loops: CDR1 SGDLS, CDR2 YYNGEE. V was clipped by 5 bases and J by 6 bases, with 8 bases between them. The CDR3, as DNA: TGTGCCAGCAGTGGGGGCGATGGCTACACCTTC. This gives the protein CASSGGDGYTF. The full variable domain, rest sourced from reference TRBV9 and TRBJ1-2, is DSGVTQTPKHLITATGQRVTLRCSPRSGDLSVYWYQQSLDQGLQFLIQYYNGEERAKGNILERFSAQQFPDLHSELNLSSLELGDSALYFCASSGGDGYTFGSGTRLTVV.

This clone was counted once. The chain joins TRBV6-5 to TRBJ2-6; tentative D call: TRBD2 (6 bases). V was cut by 2 bases and J by 3 bases, with 8 bases left in between. Germline V gives CDR1 MNHEY, CDR2 SVGAGI. This CDR3 has 15 residues. CDR3 in DNA: TGTGCCAGCAGTTACGGGGGGAGTGGGGCCAACGTCCTGACTTTC. The encoded protein is CASSYGGSGANVLTF.

This clone was counted a single time. J is TRBJ1-6 and V is TRBV7-6, with D maybe TRBD1 (6 bases). Germline V gives CDR1 SGHVS, CDR2 FNYEAQ. The length of the CDR3 is 14 residues. V was cut by 5 bases and J by 9 bases, with 14 bases left in between. This CDR3 is CASSRGGVGSPLHF. In DNA form, the CDR3 reads TGTGCCAGCAGCAGAGGGGGGGTCGGTTCACCCCTCCACTTT.

The rearrangement uses TRBV24-1 and TRBJ2-3; 7 positions match TRBD1. CDR1 KGHDR and CDR2 SFDVKD come from the germline V gene. The CDR3 covers 14 residues. The J segment lost 6 bases and the V segment lost 7 bases, leaving 9 bases of the junction unmatched. CDR3 nucleotides: TGTGCCACCAGCACCACAGGGGAAGGGGATACGCAGTATTTT. It encodes CATSTTGEGDTQYF.

The chain employs TRBV3-1 (or the pseudogene TRBV3-2) and TRBJ1-4; D is uncertain. The CDR3 consists of 14 residues. Germline loops: CDR1 LGHDT, CDR2 YNNKEL (reference sequence). Trimming left V 4 bases short and J 4 bases short, with 10 bases between. The CDR3 DNA reads as TGTGCCAGCAGCCTGGACTACCTTAATGAAAAACTGTTTTTT. This translates into CASSLDYLNEKLFF.